The rows below give T cell receptor beta chains drawn from one sample of a study of T cell repertoires in cytomegalovirus infection. For these TCRs, the target antigens are not known. TCRdb analysed the reads with MiXCR anew, one entry per CDR3 protein. The sample has a few hundred thousand distinct CDR3 sequences; approximately 35% are singletons. Specimen: cultured PBMCs, collected from culture after CMV antigen stimulation. The receptors stem from a human donor in good health (CMV status not recorded). Some clones in this sample may be carry-over from other donors' samples. Each CDR3 is given with its conserved first and last residue. The D gene is left open where the match is weak. For some rows the clone size is stated as once, few or many, or as a class when expanded; others skip it.

TRBV6-1	-	-	TRBJ1-2	CASTEGWGYTF	TGTGCCAGCACCGAAGGGTGGGGCTACACCTTC
TRBV7-2	few	TRBD2	TRBJ2-1	CASRQSGGFYNEQFF	TGTGCCAGCAGACAAAGCGGGGGATTCTACAATGAGCAGTTCTTC
TRBV15	-	-	TRBJ1-4	CATSRDLVGGEKLFF	TGTGCCACCAGCAGAGATCTGGTGGGCGGTGAAAAACTGTTTTTT
TRBV14	-	TRBD2	TRBJ2-3	CASSPAAGRTQYF	TGTGCCAGCAGCCCTGCAGCGGGAAGGACGCAGTATTTT
TRBV28	-	TRBD1	TRBJ1-2	CASRVHPGQAHYGYTF	TGTGCCAGCAGGGTCCACCCGGGACAGGCTCACTATGGCTACACCTTC
TRBV7-8	few	-	TRBJ1-6	CASSIGLNNSPLHF	TGTGCCAGCAGCATAGGACTCAATAATTCACCCCTCCACTTT
TRBV11-3	-	TRBD2	TRBJ2-3	CASSSHPQTSGPAGTQYF	TGTGCCAGCAGCTCCCACCCCCAGACTAGCGGGCCTGCAGGGACGCAGTATTTT
TRBV4-1	many	TRBD2	TRBJ2-1	CASSLGTSPKTANEQFF	TGCGCCAGCAGCCTAGGGACTAGCCCAAAAACGGCCAATGAGCAGTTCTTC
TRBV4-1	few	TRBD2	TRBJ2-1	CASSLTRGEDEQFF	TGCGCCAGCAGCCTCACCCGGGGGGAGGATGAGCAGTTCTTC
TRBV25-1	-	-	TRBJ2-7	CASRLSEGYEQYF	TGTGCCAGCAGGTTGTCGGAGGGGTACGAGCAGTACTTC
TRBV28	-	-	TRBJ2-1	CASRSTFNEQFF	TGTGCCAGCAGATCTACCTTCAATGAGCAGTTCTTC
TRBV7-8	few	TRBD1	TRBJ2-3	CASTEGQGVTDTQYF	TGTGCCAGCACCGAAGGACAGGGCGTTACAGATACGCAGTATTTT
TRBV7-2	many	-	TRBJ2-1	CASSLAKTLYNEQFF	TGTGCCAGCAGCTTAGCGAAGACTCTGTACAATGAGCAGTTCTTC
TRBV11-3	-	-	TRBJ2-2	CASSRGTQNTGELFF	TGTGCCAGCAGCCGTGGGACCCAAAACACCGGGGAGCTGTTTTTT
TRBV20-1	few	-	TRBJ2-7	CSARFNEGLIYEQYF	TGCAGTGCTAGATTCAACGAGGGACTCATCTACGAGCAGTACTTC
TRBV18	-	-	TRBJ1-5	CASSPTSAHNQPQHF	TGTGCCAGCTCACCGACTTCAGCACACAATCAGCCCCAGCATTTT
TRBV9	many	TRBD1	TRBJ1-2	CASSRQGEGYTF	TGTGCCAGCAGTCGACAGGGAGAAGGCTACACCTTC
TRBV6-2/TRBV6-3	-	-	TRBJ1-1	CASSLGTIEAFF	TGTGCCAGCAGTTTGGGGACCATTGAAGCTTTCTTT
TRBV30	once	-	TRBJ1-6	CAWSVGNSPLHF	TGTGCCTGGAGTGTCGGGAATTCACCCCTCCACTTT
TRBV7-3	few	-	TRBJ2-1	CASSLRGGTYNEQFF	TGTGCCAGCAGCCTTAGAGGGGGAACCTACAATGAGCAGTTCTTC